The clone carrying this T cell receptor beta chain was found many times. This CDR3 spans 12 amino acids. Losses at the gene ends were 6 bases for V and 6 bases for J; bases not matched to a gene: 4. CDR1 and CDR2 (germline): SNHLY, FYNNEI. CDR3 regions of TCR beta were amplified from RNA transcripts. The first-round RT-PCR employed HTBI primers together with the Qiagen OneStep RT-PCR kit. A multiplex PCR was then performed as the second round. In TCRdb, the multiplex PCR reads were re-called with MiXCR into one record per CDR3 protein. Of hundreds of thousands of distinct CDR3 sequences detected, 22% appear once; the ten largest clones hold around 6.5%. The data were obtained in a study of Graves' ophthalmopathy and Graves' hyperthyroidism.

This chain links TRBV2 with TRBJ1-1, with TRBD1 identical over 7 bases. The sequence derives from a woman between 18 and 29 years old with stable Graves' hyperthyroidism. Some clones in this sample may be carry-over from other donors' samples. The specimen was peripheral blood. CDR3 sequence (DNA): TGTGCCAGCAGGCCACAGGGGCCTGAAGCTTTCTTT. Translated, it gives CASRPQGPEAFF.